The rows below give T cell receptor beta chains drawn from one sample of a study of cytomegalovirus exposure and HLA in healthy donors. The data were produced by immunoSEQ multiplex PCR, yet TCRdb's version contains in-frame clones alone and is incomplete. The data show around 130,000 clones, with about 80% seen just once and around 1.5% held by the top ten. Sequencing was performed on PBMCs. These receptors were obtained from a woman aged 18-29 years in good health and CMV-seronegative. The CDR3 runs from the conserved cysteine through the conserved F or W. D genes are given only for firm matches. Size is omitted from some rows. Given values are once, few, many or a class for expanded clones.

>TRBV7-9|.|TRBD1|TRBJ1-3
CASSLGTGRGNTIYF
TGTGCCAGCAGCTTAGGGACAGGCCGAGGAAACACCATATATTTT
>TRBV29-1|.|.|TRBJ1-1
CSVRSLMNTEAFF
TGCAGCGTTCGGTCCCTCATGAACACTGAAGCTTTCTTT
>TRBV5-1|.|.|TRBJ1-6
CASSLSTGSMLNSPLHF
TGCGCCAGCAGCTTGTCTACAGGGTCAATGCTAAATTCACCCCTCCACTTT
>TRBV2|.|.|TRBJ2-7
CASTEGGARSYEQYF
TGTGCCAGCACCGAAGGCGGCGCCCGATCCTACGAGCAGTACTTC
>TRBV5-1|.|TRBD1|TRBJ1-1
CASSSSSTGETEAFF
TGCGCCAGCAGCTCCTCGTCGACAGGGGAGACTGAAGCTTTCTTT
>TRBV7-6|.|.|TRBJ2-3
CASSPYTDTQYF
TGTGCCAGCAGCCCGTACACAGATACGCAGTATTTT
>TRBV11-2|.|.|TRBJ2-2
CASSTWGGGNTGELFF
TGTGCCAGCAGCACTTGGGGCGGCGGGAACACCGGGGAGCTGTTTTTT
>TRBV27|once|.|TRBJ1-5
CASRTGGQPQHF
TGTGCCAGCAGAACCGGGGGTCAGCCCCAGCATTTT
>TRBV7-6|few|TRBD1|TRBJ2-3
CASSQPGQSTDTQYF
TGTGCCAGCAGCCAGCCGGGACAGAGTACAGATACGCAGTATTTT
>TRBV7-7|.|TRBD2|TRBJ2-1
CASSRGLAGEEEQFF
TGTGCCAGCAGCCGAGGACTAGCGGGAGAAGAAGAGCAGTTCTTC
>TRBV5-4|.|TRBD1|TRBJ1-2
CASSGPGQAIYGYTF
TGTGCCAGCAGCGGTCCGGGACAGGCCATCTATGGCTACACCTTC
>TRBV6-6|.|TRBD2|TRBJ2-1
CASSSETSGSYNEQFF
TGTGCCAGCTCCTCGGAGACTAGCGGGAGTTACAATGAGCAGTTCTTC
>TRBV19|.|.|TRBJ1-1
CASRGRGSEAFF
TGTGCCAGTAGGGGCAGGGGCTCTGAAGCTTTCTTT
>TRBV5-1|few|TRBD1|TRBJ2-7
CASSLAGQGANEQYF
TGCGCCAGCAGCTTGGCGGGACAGGGGGCAAACGAGCAGTACTTC
>TRBV7-2|.|.|TRBJ1-1
CASSSGGYTEAFF
TGTGCCAGCAGCTCAGGTGGGTACACTGAAGCTTTCTTT
>TRBV5-1|.|.|TRBJ1-3
CASSLGQPNSGNTIYF
TGCGCCAGCAGCTTGGGACAGCCCAACTCTGGAAACACCATATATTTT
>TRBV6-4|.|TRBD2|TRBJ2-3
CASSDSLAGGPADTQYF
TGTGCCAGCAGTGACTCTCTAGCGGGAGGGCCAGCAGATACGCAGTATTTT
>TRBV10-3|.|.|TRBJ1-1
CAISEWGGLNTEAFF
TGTGCCATCAGTGAGTGGGGGGGATTGAACACTGAAGCTTTCTTT
>TRBV7-9|.|TRBD1|TRBJ2-7
CASSPRTGRAQYYEQYF
TGTGCCAGCAGCCCCCGGACAGGGCGGGCCCAATACTACGAGCAGTACTTC
>TRBV29-1|.|.|TRBJ2-7
CSVTRTDKGYEQYF
TGCAGCGTTACCCGGACAGATAAAGGGTACGAGCAGTACTTC
>TRBV15|few|TRBD1|TRBJ2-7
CATSRDRGISYEQYF
TGTGCCACCAGCAGAGACAGGGGGATTTCCTACGAGCAGTACTTC
>TRBV5-1|.|.|TRBJ2-6
CASSSVEVFTGANVLTF
TGCGCCAGCAGCTCGGTGGAGGTTTTCACTGGGGCCAACGTCCTGACTTTC
>TRBV5-1|.|TRBD1|TRBJ2-7
CASSTIQGGPVYEQYF
TGCGCCAGCAGCACAATACAGGGGGGACCCGTCTACGAGCAGTACTTC
>TRBV11-3|.|.|TRBJ2-3
CASSLGTTSTDTQYF
TGTGCCAGCAGCTTAGGAACGACTAGCACAGATACGCAGTATTTT
>TRBV4-2|.|TRBD2|TRBJ2-7
CASSHETGGPSEQYF
TGTGCCAGCAGCCACGAGACGGGAGGGCCTTCCGAGCAGTACTTC
>TRBV5-6|.|.|TRBJ1-4
CASSLGQVRRSEELFF
TGTGCCAGCAGCTTGGGGCAAGTTCGTAGGTCTGAGGAACTGTTTTTT
>TRBV7-3|.|.|TRBJ1-1
CASTLMRVNTEAFF
TGTGCCAGCACCCTGATGAGGGTGAACACTGAAGCTTTCTTT
>TRBV5-6|.|.|TRBJ2-2
CASTQGGRRTGELFF
TGTGCCAGCACCCAGGGGGGCCGACGGACCGGGGAGCTGTTTTTT
>TRBV6-4|.|.|TRBJ2-6
CASSELLDSGANVLTF
TGTGCCAGCAGTGAACTACTAGATTCTGGGGCCAACGTCCTGACTTTC